A single T cell receptor beta chain is shown here with its context. Its matching antigen is unknown. This entry comes from a study of OX40 agonist ivuxolimab in advanced cancers. Study as a whole: Hepatocellular carcinoma, melanoma, renal cell or head and neck cancer was diagnosed in the dose-escalation patients. Aged roughly 20 to 85 with a mean of about 63 years, they were around 85% male. Regarding the study as a whole: At 0.1 to 3.0 mg/kg and by week 6, clonal expansion occurred in CD4+ and CD8+ blood T cells.

Blood draws occurred at baseline, cycle 4 day 1, and cycle 7 day 1. Trimming stripped 0 bases from V and 1 base from J, with 10 bases between. Germline-derived CDR1 and CDR2 are GTSNPN and SVGIG (reference sequence). The CDR3 contains 14 residues. Using immunoSEQ multiplex PCR, the repertoire was profiled, and TCRdb retains in-frame clones only, with some absent. Counted here are about 63,000 clones, around 82% occurring once; the ten biggest clones make up over 0.95%. The specimen was CD4+ or CD8+ T cells sorted from blood, collected in a trial of the OX40 agonist ivuxolimab. This rearrangement joins TRBV30 to TRBJ2-7; D unresolved. This sequence originates from an adult with an advanced solid tumor such as melanoma, head and neck, liver or kidney cancer. The CDR3 sequence is CAWSVREQSYEQYF. CDR3 sequence (DNA): TGTGCCTGGAGTGTACGTGAGCAATCCTACGAGCAGTACTTC.